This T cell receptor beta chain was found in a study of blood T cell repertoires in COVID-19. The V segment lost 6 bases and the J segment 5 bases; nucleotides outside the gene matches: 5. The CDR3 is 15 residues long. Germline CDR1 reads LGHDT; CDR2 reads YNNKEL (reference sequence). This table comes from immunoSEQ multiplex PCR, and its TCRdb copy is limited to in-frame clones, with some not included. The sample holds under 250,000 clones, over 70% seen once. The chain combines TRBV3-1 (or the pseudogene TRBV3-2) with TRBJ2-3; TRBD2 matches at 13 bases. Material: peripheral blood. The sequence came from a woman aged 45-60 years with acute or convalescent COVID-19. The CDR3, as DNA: TGTGCCAGCAGGCCTACTAGCGGGAGGGAAGATACGCAGTATTTT. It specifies CASRPTSGREDTQYF.